The text below deals with one T cell receptor (beta chain). Its target is not known. After constant-region reverse-primer amplification, full-length variable regions underwent semi-nested PCR with Nested Universal Primer A. TCRdb redid the calling of the 5' RACE reads with MiXCR, one entry per CDR3 protein. The table includes thousands of distinct CDR3 sequences, less than 60% detected once. The sorted Tregs were CD4+CD25+CD127-/low cells. The germline gives CDR1 SGHTA, CDR2 FQGTGA. V lost 4 bases and J 0 bases, leaving 9 bases between the germline ends. This CDR3 contains 15 residues. Regarding the study as a whole: Tumor-infiltrating Treg TCR alpha and beta sequences overlapped most with tumor naive CD4+ T cells, then blood naive. The larger-cohort validation was restricted to a single TCR beta V-J rearrangement rather than whole repertoires. Tumor memory CD4+ T cell TCR gene usage clustered with blood and lymph node memory CD4+ cells and lymph node naive CD4+ cells.

This TCR was sampled from a female donor with breast cancer. The chain carries TRBV7-3 and TRBJ2-2; D ambiguous. The sequenced sample was Tregs sorted from a lymph node. This chain's CDR3 is CASSSWGANTGELFF. The CDR3 DNA reads TGTGCCAGCAGCTCATGGGGTGCGAACACCGGGGAGCTGTTTTTT.